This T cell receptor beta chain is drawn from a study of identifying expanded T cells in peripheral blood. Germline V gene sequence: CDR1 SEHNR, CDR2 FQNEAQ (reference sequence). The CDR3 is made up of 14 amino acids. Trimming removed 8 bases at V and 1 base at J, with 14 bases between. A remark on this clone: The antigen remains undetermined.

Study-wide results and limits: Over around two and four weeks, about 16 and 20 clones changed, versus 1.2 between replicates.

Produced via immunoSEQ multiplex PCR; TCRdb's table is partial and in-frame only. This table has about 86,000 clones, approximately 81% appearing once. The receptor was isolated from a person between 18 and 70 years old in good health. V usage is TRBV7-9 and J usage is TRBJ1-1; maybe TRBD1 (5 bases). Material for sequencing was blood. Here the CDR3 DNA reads TGTGCCAGCGCACCAGGCGGGGCGAACACTGAAGCTTTCTTT. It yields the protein CASAPGGANTEAFF.